The entry below describes one T cell receptor beta chain. The data are from a study of blood T cell repertoires in COVID-19. At the level of the study: Sources were T cells, B-cell-depleted T cells, or PBMCs; the material itself was cDNA or gDNA.

Germline V gene lookup returns CDR1 ENHRY and CDR2 SYGVKD. The CDR3 has 15 residues. V dropped 4 bases and J dropped 0; count of bases not matched to a gene: 3. Method: immunoSEQ multiplex PCR; TCRdb's copy keeps in-frame clones and lacks some. The sample yields roughly 40,000 clones, approximately 80% seen once. This TCR derives from an elderly man with acute or convalescent COVID-19. V and J are TRBV10-3 and TRBJ2-3, with 8 bases fitting TRBD1. The sample taken for sequencing was peripheral blood. The CDR3 sequence is CAISGQGASTDTQYF. The CDR3 DNA follows: TGTGCCATCAGTGGCCAGGGGGCAAGCACAGATACGCAGTATTTT.